This TCR beta chain was recorded in a study of blood T cells in healthy people across ages (dated by TCRdb to the mid-2010s). Regarding the study in general: In model experiments, template switching captured about one uniquely barcoded TCR beta cDNA molecule for every two T cells. Using deep sequencing normalized with unique cDNA molecular identifiers, the study measured how TCR beta repertoire diversity changes with age. Donors were grouped into four age groups: young (average 16 years), middle-aged (39), aged (about 60) and long-lived (approximately 78). To avoid experimental bias, donors of different ages were distributed randomly across sequencing lanes. For two donors (one aged 18 to 30 and one aged 80 or older), the study analyzed two additional independent replicas of 1 million unique cDNA reads from the same blood draw.

Library preparation used 5' RACE. Sequencer: Illumina HiSeq 2500. A second about 7 to 12 cycle PCR used a sample-barcoded 5' primer and a J-beta primer mix. Each TCR beta cDNA molecule received a unique molecular identifier from a template-switch 5' adaptor carrying 12 random nucleotides. Each sample yielded at least 2.5 million CDR3-containing paired-end reads. First-strand cDNA was synthesized from all RNA with the Mint cDNA synthesis kit, primed by a TRBC-specific oligonucleotide. Following uracil-DNA glycosylase treatment, all cDNA underwent a first 18-cycle PCR with the universal primers M1SS and BC2_uni_R. For the original study's pipeline: Normalization of each sample was performed by random selection of 1 million high-quality reads, each carrying a distinct molecular identifier. Reads with shared molecular identifiers were discarded instead of being binned into consensus sequences. MiTCR, with a Q25 quality threshold and the strictest error-elimination algorithm, was used for CDR3 identification, clonotype clustering and error correction. Lower-bound total TCR beta diversity was estimated with a nonparametric unseen species model using Euler transformation. TCRdb cleaned the public reads at Q25 with fastp, built clones with MiXCR and kept in-frame beta chains. For every CDR3 protein sequence, its rows merge into one entry that carries the most common genes and DNA. In this record, the V and J calls reflect TCRdb's handling and not the investigators' own analysis. The sample records about 1.7 million distinct CDR3 sequences, over 25% of which are singletons. The top ten clonotypes cover roughly 8% of the sample.

Relative to germline, V is missing 6 bases and J is missing 2 bases, with 7 bases of the junction outside any gene match. The CDR3, cysteine through phenylalanine, is 14 amino acids long. Left in the record is the CDR3 DNA by itself, 42 bases read in frame from the first base. The germline V gene (reference sequence) gives CDR1 as MNHEY and CDR2 as SMNVEV. General study outcomes and caveats: As age increased, observed TCR beta diversity per million T cells dropped in a roughly linear way, and a significant reduction was already evident by age 40. Compared with the aged group, the long-lived group had more naive CD4+ T cells, fewer expanded clones and increased TCR diversity, suggesting age selection. Observed TCR beta diversity correlated strongly with the percentage of naive T cells measured by flow cytometry. Estimates of total diversity based on one million sequenced T cells were considered lower bounds and underestimates. Because profiling used bulk unsorted PBMCs, naive and antigen-experienced compartments could not be compared conclusively. Because donor CMV infection status was unknown, age-related changes in expanded clonotypes were potentially confounded.

Donors were roughly 40 systemically healthy Caucasian individuals from Russia aged roughly 6 to 95 years. About 10 milliliters of peripheral blood were collected from each donor into EDTA-treated Vacutainer tubes. Ficoll-Paque density-gradient centrifugation was used to isolate PBMCs, with at least 6 million per sample. Total RNA was extracted from PBMCs with Trizol reagent, with at least 5 micrograms obtained per sample. The percentages of naive CD45RAhigh/CD27high T cells were determined by flow cytometry on a PBMC aliquot from every donor. Details on this clonotype: Its antigen is unknown. No per-base quality is available; no much larger clone lies one base away.

This TCR derives from a woman aged 25 to 45 in good health. The sequence joins TRBV27 to TRBJ2-7; 7 bases in the junction line up with TRBD2. Sequenced: blood. The sequence in DNA is TGTGCCAGCAGGGCGTTCGGGGGGACCTACGAGCAGTACTTC. This encodes CASRAFGGTYEQYF.